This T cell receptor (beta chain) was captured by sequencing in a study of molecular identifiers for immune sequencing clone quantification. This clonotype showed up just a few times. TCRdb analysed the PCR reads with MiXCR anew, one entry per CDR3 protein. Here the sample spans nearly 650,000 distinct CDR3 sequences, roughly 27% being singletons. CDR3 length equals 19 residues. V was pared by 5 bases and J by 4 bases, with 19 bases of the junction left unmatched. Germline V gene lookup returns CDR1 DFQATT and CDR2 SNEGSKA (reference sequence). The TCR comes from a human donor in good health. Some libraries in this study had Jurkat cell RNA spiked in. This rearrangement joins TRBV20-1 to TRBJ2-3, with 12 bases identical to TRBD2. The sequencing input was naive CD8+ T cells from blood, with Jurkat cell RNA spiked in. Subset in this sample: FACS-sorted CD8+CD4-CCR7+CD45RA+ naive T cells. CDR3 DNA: TGCAGTGCTCCCTCCCTAGCGGGAGGGTGGCAATTTCGTGCAGATACGCAGTATTTT. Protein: CSAPSLAGGWQFRADTQYF.